The next 25 T cell receptor beta chains were all read from a single sample in a study of early T cells in non-severe SARS-CoV-2 infection. In TCRdb, the 5' RACE reads were re-called with MiXCR into one record per CDR3 protein. The data contain about 48,000 distinct CDR3 sequences, 5.6% of them seen just once; the ten biggest clones take up around 4.1%. Sequencing was performed on whole blood. All receptors derive from an adult who was a healthcare worker with PCR-confirmed SARS-CoV-2 infection or an uninfected control (not recorded which).

This clonotype was detected ten times or more. The junction shows a germline mismatch at one end, possibly a read error. This chain joins TRBV6-6 and TRBJ2-5; D is undetermined. The CDR3 sequence is 14 residues long. Germline-derived CDR1 and CDR2 are MNHNY and SVGAGI (reference sequence). This CDR3 reads CASSRSGTQATQYF. The CDR3, as DNA: TGTGCCAGCAGTAGGTCTGGTACTCAAGCGACCCAGTACTTC.

This clonotype was seen repeatedly, ten times or more. The rearrangement uses TRBV10-3 and TRBJ2-7; 10 bases are a match to TRBD1. CDR1 ENHRY and CDR2 SYGVKD come from the germline V gene. The CDR3 consists of 15 residues. The ends lost 2 bases at V and 6 bases at J; junction bases unmatched: 7. The CDR3 coding sequence is TGTGCCATCAGTGAGGGGGGACAGGGGATACTCGAGCAGTACTTC. As protein: CAISEGGQGILEQYF.

This clonotype was observed at least ten times. Here the CDR3 reads CASSLRDTDTQYF. In DNA form, the CDR3 reads TGTGCCAGCAGCTTAAGGGACACAGATACGCAGTATTTT. The J gene is TRBJ2-3, the V gene TRBV7-9; D unresolved. The germline V and J ends were trimmed by 2 bases and 2 bases, with 5 bases remaining between them. The CDR3 has 13 residues. Germline assignment: CDR1 SEHNR and CDR2 FQNEAQ (reference sequence).

The chain uses TRBV6-5 and TRBJ1-2; 10 bases line up with TRBD1. Trimming removed 6 bases from V and 1 base from J; junction bases left unmatched: 5. This CDR3 comprises 15 residues. Germline loops: CDR1 MNHEY, CDR2 SVGAGI. The CDR3 sequence: CASSLRDRGNYGYTF. DNA for the CDR3: TGTGCCAGCAGCCTCCGGGACAGGGGTAACTATGGCTACACCTTC.

This clonotype came up many times. V gene TRBV23-1 combines with J gene TRBJ2-1; a weak D match, TRBD2 (5 bases). TRBV23-1 is recorded as an ORF, its role being uncertain. The CDR3 is made up of 16 amino acids. V was shortened by 1 base and J by 8 bases, with 18 bases between the two germline ends. The CDR3 here is CASSQFILGGVDEQFF. CDR3 DNA: TGCGCCAGCAGTCAATTTATCCTAGGAGGTGTGGATGAGCAGTTCTTC.

In its sample, this clonotype was seen many times. This chain uses TRBV2 with TRBJ2-3; 8 bases are a match to TRBD2. The CDR3 consists of 14 residues. V trimming: 8 bases; J trimming: 5 bases; junction bases outside the gene matches: 9. Germline V gives CDR1 SNHLY, CDR2 FYNNEI. The CDR3 loop reads CASRPGGRQDTQYF. The CDR3, as DNA: TGTGCCAGCCGCCCGGGGGGGAGACAAGATACGCAGTATTTT.

This clonotype was found many times. The chain employs TRBV9 and TRBJ1-4; TRBD1 aligns across 8 bases. Germline V gene sequence: CDR1 SGDLS, CDR2 YYNGEE. This CDR3 comprises 15 residues. The V and J ends lost 3 bases and 8 bases, in that order; junction bases with no gene match: 9. CDR3 loop: CASSATGAGWEKLFF. The CDR3 bases are TGTGCCAGCAGCGCGACAGGGGCTGGTTGGGAAAAACTGTTTTTT.

This clonotype was detected many times. The chain carries TRBV7-9 and TRBJ1-5; D unclear. Per the germline V gene, CDR1 is SEHNR and CDR2 is FQNEAQ (reference sequence). V lost 5 bases, J lost 4 bases, and 6 bases lay in between. This CDR3 comprises 12 residues. CDR3 amino acids: CASSLGNQPQHF. CDR3 coding DNA: TGTGCCAGCAGCCTGGGTAATCAGCCCCAGCATTTT.

The genes are TRBV10-3 and TRBJ2-1, with 9 bases matching TRBD1. J was trimmed by 5 bases and V by 10 bases; bases with no gene match: 9. The CDR3 covers 14 residues. Germline V gene lookup returns CDR1 ENHRY and CDR2 SYGVKD. CDR3 sequence reads: CATRGRQGDNEQFF. The DNA for the CDR3 is TGTGCCACCAGGGGACGACAGGGGGACAATGAGCAGTTCTTC.

This clonotype was counted at least ten times. The chain employs TRBV5-1 and TRBJ1-2; TRBD1 matches 9 bases. Germline loops: CDR1 SGHRS, CDR2 YFSETQ. Trimming took 4 bases from V and 4 from J; bases not matched to a gene: 5. The CDR3 runs 14 residues. As DNA, the CDR3 is TGCGCCAGCAGCCTGGGGGACAGGGCCTATGGCTACACCTTC. Translated, it gives CASSLGDRAYGYTF.

The chain couples TRBV24-1 to TRBJ2-1; D remains unclear. The CDR3 is made up of 14 amino acids. Trimming removed 5 bases at V and 0 bases at J, with 7 bases between. Germline assignment: CDR1 KGHDR and CDR2 SFDVKD. In DNA, the CDR3 is TGTGCCACCAGTGCTACTCGCTCCTACAATGAGCAGTTCTTC. This codes for CATSATRSYNEQFF.

The genes are TRBV6-5 and TRBJ1-1, with 9 bases matching TRBD1. The length of the CDR3 is 14 residues. CDR1 is MNHEY, CDR2 SVGAGI, per germline. The trim removed 5 bases at V and 6 bases at J, leaving 7 bases unmatched. For the CDR3, the DNA is TGTGCCAGCAGTCTCCGGGACAGGGACGCTGAAGCTTTCTTT. This encodes CASSLRDRDAEAFF.

This clonotype was counted many times. V usage is TRBV12-3 or TRBV12-4 and J usage is TRBJ2-1, with a tentative D call TRBD2 (6 bases). The CDR3 is 15 residues long. Trimming took 3 bases from V and 3 from J, leaving 12 bases between them. CDR3 protein: CASSFSRTNYNEQFF. For the CDR3, the DNA is TGTGCCAGCAGTTTCTCCCGGACTAACTACAATGAGCAGTTCTTC.

In its sample, this clonotype was seen a few times. The gene calls are TRBV29-1 and TRBJ1-2; a possible D gene is TRBD1 (5 bases). CDR3 length: 14 residues. Germline CDR1 is SQVTM and CDR2 is ANQGSEA. Trimming cost V 7 bases and J 0 bases, with 15 bases left between them. Here the CDR3 reads CSAGGGSANYGYTF. In DNA, the CDR3 is TGCAGCGCCGGCGGGGGAAGCGCTAACTATGGCTACACCTTC.

This clonotype showed up many times. V gene TRBV12-3 or TRBV12-4 combines with J gene TRBJ2-1; TRBD1 agrees at 10 bases. The CDR3 covers 14 residues. The V and J ends lost 1 base and 9 bases, in that order; junction bases with no gene match: 3. The CDR3 reads CASSLGTGGGEQFF. The CDR3 DNA follows: TGTGCCAGCAGTTTAGGGACAGGGGGAGGTGAGCAGTTCTTC.

This clonotype showed up just a few times. The chain uses TRBV5-4 and TRBJ2-7; 7 nucleotides agree with TRBD2. V gave up 5 bases and J gave up 3 bases; unmatched junction bases: 14. CDR1 is SGHNT and CDR2 is YYREEE in the germline V gene (reference sequence). The CDR3 sequence is 16 residues long. CDR3 amino acids: CASRTSTGGPYYEQYF. CDR3 coding DNA: TGTGCCAGCAGAACTTCAACGGGAGGCCCCTACTACGAGCAGTACTTC. The entire variable domain, with the rest obtained from reference TRBV5-4 and TRBJ2-7, is as follows: ETGVTQSPTHLIKTRGQQVTLRCSSQSGHNTVSWYQQALGQGPQFIFQYYREEENGRGNFPPRFSGLQFPNYSSELNVNALELDDSALYLCASRTSTGGPYYEQYFGPGTRLTVT.

This clonotype was counted a few times. This chain connects TRBV7-9 to TRBJ2-7; D unclear. This CDR3 spans 14 amino acids. Germline loops: CDR1 SEHNR, CDR2 FQNEAQ (reference sequence). The V and J ends lost 3 bases and 0 bases respectively, with 9 bases between them. The chain's CDR3 is CASSFIGISYEQYF. The DNA of the CDR3 is TGTGCCAGCAGCTTTATAGGGATCTCCTACGAGCAGTACTTC.

This CDR3 is CASSLTTVHEQFF. The CDR3 DNA is TGCGCCAGCAGCTTAACGACTGTGCATGAGCAGTTCTTC. This chain links TRBV5-1 with TRBJ2-1, with D unclear. Deletions cut 2 bases from V and 8 bases from J, with 11 bases between. Germline CDR1 reads SGHRS; CDR2 reads YFSETQ. The length of the CDR3 is 13 residues.

This clonotype was observed a handful of times. The V and J genes are TRBV11-2 and TRBJ1-3, with D perhaps matching TRBD1 (6 bases). CDR3 length equals 18 residues. Germline lookup yields CDR1 SGHAT and CDR2 FQNNGV. Trimming left V 4 bases short and J 0 bases short, with 19 bases between. The CDR3 loop reads CASSSGEAFFTSGNTIYF. As DNA, the CDR3 is TGTGCCAGCAGCTCAGGGGAAGCTTTCTTTACCTCTGGAAACACCATATATTTT.

This clonotype was seen ten or more times. This chain uses TRBV2 with TRBJ2-1; D unresolved. The V and J ends lost 4 bases and 3 bases respectively, with 1 base between them. CDR3 size: 11 residues. Germline V lookup: CDR1 SNHLY, CDR2 FYNNEI. The CDR3 DNA sequence: TGTGCCAGCAGTGGCTACAATGAGCAGTTCTTC. Translated, it gives CASSGYNEQFF.

This clonotype was observed at least ten times. V gene TRBV10-3 combines with J gene TRBJ1-5; a weak D match, TRBD1 (6 bases). The germline CDR1 and CDR2 sequences are ENHRY and SYGVKD. Trimming pared 4 bases from V and 9 bases from J, leaving 19 bases between. This CDR3 contains 15 residues. Written as DNA, the CDR3 is TGTGCCATCAGTGTATCGGACGGGGGCCATGGGCCCCAGCATTTT. Translation gives CAISVSDGGHGPQHF.

The chain employs TRBV7-2 and TRBJ2-5; D might be TRBD1 or TRBD2, each matching 5 bases. Germline V gene lookup returns CDR1 SGHTA and CDR2 FQGNSA. Trimming removed 4 bases from V and 7 bases from J, with 13 bases in between. The CDR3 has 13 amino acids. The CDR3 region is CASSSQRGATQYF. The CDR3 DNA reads as TGTGCCAGCAGCTCCCAGAGGGGCGCGACCCAGTACTTC. Full variable domain (remainder filled in from reference TRBV7-2 and TRBJ2-5): GAGVSQSPSNKVTEKGKDVELRCDPISGHTALYWYRQSLGQGLEFLIYFQGNSAPDKSGLPSDRFSAERTGGSVSTLTIQRTQQEDSAVYLCASSSQRGATQYFGPGTRLLVL.

This clonotype was counted between two and nine times. J is TRBJ2-6 and V is TRBV20-1; weak D call: TRBD2 (6 bases). CDR3 length: 16 residues. The V end was cut by 1 base, the J end by 2 bases, with 12 bases between. The V gene's germline CDR1 is DFQATT and CDR2 SNEGSKA (reference sequence). Here the CDR3 DNA reads TGCAGTGCTAGAGTAAATGCGGGGCCTGGGGCCAACGTCCTGACTTTC. Amino acids: CSARVNAGPGANVLTF.

This clonotype has at least ten counts. V gene TRBV5-1 combines with J gene TRBJ1-1; D is uncertain. The CDR3 length is 14 residues. Germline loops: CDR1 SGHRS, CDR2 YFSETQ. V lost 2 bases and J lost 5, with 13 bases in between. CDR3 bases: TGCGCCAGCAGCTTTTCAGGCACCCAAACTGAAGCTTTCTTT. The encoded protein is CASSFSGTQTEAFF.

This clonotype was observed many times. The gene calls are TRBV30 and TRBJ2-3, with D uncertain. Trimming stripped 3 bases from V and 9 bases from J, with 13 bases between. Germline V gene lookup returns CDR1 GTSNPN and CDR2 SVGIG (reference sequence). The CDR3 contains 12 residues. The CDR3 DNA reads as TGTGCCTGGAGCCAAGACATTCTAACGCAGTATTTT. Encoded protein: CAWSQDILTQYF.